These T cell receptor beta chains were read from a single sample in a study of post-analysis software for immune sequencing data. TCRdb independently ran MiXCR on the PCR reads; one entry per CDR3 protein. The repertoire holds hundreds of thousands of distinct CDR3 sequences, roughly 30% seen once, with roughly 0.54% in the top ten. Sequencing was carried out using blood. These TCRs come from a girl aged 10-17 years with multiple sclerosis. Both conserved end residues are part of each CDR3. The D gene is left open where the match is weak. Some rows have no size entry. The others give once, few or many, or a class for an expanded clone.

d_call	v_call	clone_size	j_call	cdr3_nt	cdr3_aa
.	TRBV5-1	.	TRBJ2-1	TGCGCCAGCAGCTTGGTACAGCCGGCACGTTACAATGAGCAGTTCTTC	CASSLVQPARYNEQFF
TRBD2	TRBV25-1	few	TRBJ2-5	TGTGCCAGCAGTGAATACGGGACTAGCGGAACCCAGAAGACCCAGTACTTC	CASSEYGTSGTQKTQYF
.	TRBV20-1	.	TRBJ2-5	TGCAGTGCTGAATACCTCAACCAAGAGACCCAGTACTTC	CSAEYLNQETQYF
.	TRBV28	.	TRBJ2-3	TGTGCCAGCAGCTTAATACAGTCTAGCACAGATACGCAGTATTTT	CASSLIQSSTDTQYF
TRBD1	TRBV4-1	.	TRBJ1-4	TGCGCCAGCAGCCATTCGGACAGGGAACAGCTGTTTTTT	CASSHSDREQLFF
.	TRBV2	.	TRBJ2-1	TGTGCCAGCAGATACCGGGACGGATCTACGGATGAGCAGTTCTTC	CASRYRDGSTDEQFF
TRBD1	TRBV6-6	.	TRBJ2-5	TGTACCAGCAGTTACTCGGGGACAGGCAGCGAGACCCAGTACTTC	CTSSYSGTGSETQYF
TRBD1	TRBV12-3/TRBV12-4	.	TRBJ2-3	TGTGCCAGCAGTTTGGACAGGGGCGGACTCGGTCGCACAGATACGCAGTATTTT	CASSLDRGGLGRTDTQYF
.	TRBV10-3	.	TRBJ2-5	TGTGCCATCAGTGGGGGGCTCGGACAGAAACGCCAAGAGACCCAGTACTTC	CAISGGLGQKRQETQYF
.	TRBV6-5	.	TRBJ2-4	TGTGCCAGCATCCGAGGGGGTGGAAGAATAGCCAAAAACATTCAGTACTTC	CASIRGGGRIAKNIQYF
.	TRBV2	once	TRBJ1-4	TGTGCCAGCAGTGAAGAGAATAATGAAAAACTGTTTTTT	CASSEENNEKLFF
TRBD1	TRBV2	few	TRBJ1-4	TGTGCCAGCAGTGGCGACAGGGGCTGGGGTGGACTGTTTTTT	CASSGDRGWGGLFF
TRBD1	TRBV5-1	once	TRBJ2-5	TGCGCCAGCAGAGAGGGACAGTTGTACCAAGAGACCCAGTACTTC	CASREGQLYQETQYF
.	TRBV12-3/TRBV12-4	.	TRBJ2-7	TGTGCCAGCAGTTTTGATTGGGTGGGTCCCTACGAGCAGTACTTC	CASSFDWVGPYEQYF
TRBD1	TRBV7-2	few	TRBJ1-5	TGTGCCAGCAGTTGGACAACAGGGGCCAATCAGCCCCAGCATTTT	CASSWTTGANQPQHF